The clone carrying this TCR beta chain showed up just once. Antigen specificity is unknown. The entry originates in a study of T cell repertoires in cytomegalovirus infection. For the study at large: Public TCR beta signature analysis indicated the presence of both CMV infection and matching HLA type.

V trimming: 4 bases; J trimming: 7 bases; junction bases outside the gene matches: 4. The CDR3 has 14 residues. CDR1 and CDR2 from the germline V gene are SEHNR and FQNEAQ (reference sequence). MiXCR, applied by TCRdb to the reads, yields one record per CDR3 protein. This repertoire shows about 900,000 distinct CDR3 sequences, under 40% found once; its top ten account for roughly 12%. The receptor was isolated from a human donor in good health (CMV status not recorded). Some clones in this sample may be carry-over from other donors' samples. Source: cultured CD8+ T cells from PBMCs, taken from culture after CMV antigen stimulation. This rearrangement joins TRBV7-9 to TRBJ1-6; 7 positions match TRBD1. This CDR3 reads CASSSWDRNSPLHF. DNA of the CDR3: TGTGCCAGCAGCTCGTGGGACAGAAATTCACCCCTCCACTTT.